This is a list of T cell receptor beta chains from one sample in a study of T cell repertoires in ileal Crohn's disease. TCRdb's table, derived via immunoSEQ multiplex PCR, lists solely in-frame clones and lacks some. The sample carries approximately 7,000 clones, about three quarters recorded once. Sequences were obtained from ileal tissue. These receptor sequences come from an adult with Crohn's disease. CDR3s include the opening cysteine and the closing phenylalanine or tryptophan. D genes are given only for firm matches. Size is omitted from some rows. Given values are once, few, many or a class for expanded clones.

D	J	size	V	DNA	CDR3
.	TRBJ2-7	.	TRBV5-4	TGTGCCAGCAGCTTGGACAGGGTCTACGAGCAGTACTTC	CASSLDRVYEQYF
.	TRBJ2-7	few	TRBV5-1	TGCGCCAGCAGCTTGGACTCCGGCTACGAGCAGTACTTC	CASSLDSGYEQYF
.	TRBJ1-1	.	TRBV5-6	TGTGCCAGCAGCTTGGCCGGGGGGAACACTGAAGCTTTCTTT	CASSLAGGNTEAFF
.	TRBJ2-3	.	TRBV29-1	TGCAGCGCAACAGGTCAGACAGATACGCAGTATTTT	CSATGQTDTQYF
.	TRBJ1-4	once	TRBV6-5	TGTGCCAGCAGTGCAGGTGGTTTTGGAGAAAAACTGTTTTTT	CASSAGGFGEKLFF
.	TRBJ2-1	.	TRBV10-2	TGCGCCAGCAGTGAGTCGCAGGGGCCGAATGAGCAGTTCTTC	CASSESQGPNEQFF
TRBD1	TRBJ2-2	few	TRBV6-1	TGTGCCAGCAGTTTGCAGGGGGCTTTCGGGGAGCTGTTTTTT	CASSLQGAFGELFF
TRBD1	TRBJ1-2	.	TRBV7-9	TGTGCCAGCAGCTTAGCAGGACAGGGGCCAGGGGAAACGGATGGCTACACCTTC	CASSLAGQGPGETDGYTF
.	TRBJ1-2	.	TRBV6-5	TGTGCCAGCAGTTACTCGGGATCTTTAGGGGACTATGGCTACACCTTC	CASSYSGSLGDYGYTF
TRBD1	TRBJ2-7	.	TRBV30	TGTGCCTGGACGCTCTCAGGGGGCTGGTCCTACGAGCAGTACTTC	CAWTLSGGWSYEQYF
TRBD2	TRBJ2-3	.	TRBV5-8	TGTGCCAGCAGCCAAGAGGGGGCGGCTAGCGGGATTTTCACAGATACGCAGTATTTT	CASSQEGAASGIFTDTQYF
TRBD1	TRBJ1-3	.	TRBV10-3	TGTGCCATCAGGCCTAGGACAGGGCTTAACTCTGGAAACACCATATATTTT	CAIRPRTGLNSGNTIYF
TRBD1	TRBJ2-7	few	TRBV6-5	TGTGCCAGCAGTTACCGAGGACAGGGTACCTACGAGCAGTACTTC	CASSYRGQGTYEQYF
TRBD2	TRBJ2-1	.	TRBV28	TGTGCCACACAGGGACTAGCGGGGATTCGGAGTGAGCAGTTCTTC	CATQGLAGIRSEQFF
.	TRBJ1-6	.	TRBV19	TGTGCCAGTAGTATGTTTTCGGAGCAGGGGAATTCGGTTTCACCCCTCCACTTT	CASSMFSEQGNSVSPLHF
.	TRBJ1-5	.	TRBV27	TGTGCCAGCACCCCGGATATCCGCGGGAATCAGCCCCAGCATTTT	CASTPDIRGNQPQHF
.	TRBJ2-7	.	TRBV18	TGTGCCAGCTCACCCCTGGGGGCCCGACGCGACGAGCAGTACTTC	CASSPLGARRDEQYF
.	TRBJ1-2	.	TRBV6-5	TGTGCCAGCAGTTACAACGTACAATCAAACTATGGCTACACCTTC	CASSYNVQSNYGYTF
.	TRBJ2-1	.	TRBV4-1	TGCGCCAGCAGCCAAGATATCAGGGTCGCCAGCTCCTACAATGAGCAGTTCTTC	CASSQDIRVASSYNEQFF
.	TRBJ1-1	.	TRBV6-6	TGTGCCAGCAGACAGGCCTCAGGGATAGGGACTGAAGCTTTCTTT	CASRQASGIGTEAFF
TRBD1	TRBJ1-1	.	TRBV15	TGTGCTACCACCTTCGACAGGGGCGGGACTGAAGCTTTCTTT	CATTFDRGGTEAFF
.	TRBJ2-7	.	TRBV10-2	TGCGCCAGCAGTGAGACAGGGCAAGGCTACGAGCAGTACTTC	CASSETGQGYEQYF
.	TRBJ1-2	.	TRBV6-5	TGTGCCAGCAGTTACCATCCCTCGGATGGGCGCTACACCTTC	CASSYHPSDGRYTF
TRBD1	TRBJ1-1	.	TRBV18	TGTGCCAGCTCAGCAACAGGGGGTCGAACTGAAGCTTTCTTT	CASSATGGRTEAFF
.	TRBJ2-2	once	TRBV30	TGTGCCTGGACCCGACAGACCGGGGAGCTGTTTTTT	CAWTRQTGELFF
TRBD2	TRBJ2-5	.	TRBV27	TGTGCCAGCAGTCCAACCGGCGGGGGGGAAGGGACCCAGTACTTC	CASSPTGGGEGTQYF
.	TRBJ2-7	.	TRBV6-1	TGTGCCAGCAGTGACTTCCAGGGCTACGAGCAGTACTTC	CASSDFQGYEQYF
.	TRBJ2-3	.	TRBV6-6	TGTGCCAGCAGTTTCCCGGACTACCGCCAGGGTACGCAGTATTTT	CASSFPDYRQGTQYF
.	TRBJ2-7	.	TRBV5-1	TGCGCCAGCAGCTTGAGTCCCCAGGGCGAGCAGTACTTC	CASSLSPQGEQYF
.	TRBJ2-2	.	TRBV5-1	TGCGCCAGCACGGACATTGTACAGGGAACCCGAGGCACCGGGGAGCTGTTTTTT	CASTDIVQGTRGTGELFF
.	TRBJ2-7	.	TRBV19	TGTGCCAGTAGTATGTACTTGAGTTACGAGCAGTACTTC	CASSMYLSYEQYF
TRBD2	TRBJ2-3	.	TRBV5-6	TGTGCCAGCAGCTTACGGGGGGGCCTCGCAGATACGCAGTATTTT	CASSLRGGLADTQYF
.	TRBJ2-5	.	TRBV5-1	TGCGCCAGCAGTTATAACCGACAGCAAGAGACCCAGTACTTC	CASSYNRQQETQYF
.	TRBJ2-2	.	TRBV7-6	TGTGCCAGCAGCTTATTTCGAGCGGGGAACACCGGGGAGCTGTTTTTT	CASSLFRAGNTGELFF
.	TRBJ2-1	.	TRBV11-2	TGTGCCAGCAGCTTTGACAGATACAATGAGCAGTTCTTC	CASSFDRYNEQFF
TRBD1	TRBJ1-5	.	TRBV7-2	TGTGCCAGCAGCCTCCGACAGGGGATTCATCAGCCCCAGCATTTT	CASSLRQGIHQPQHF
TRBD1	TRBJ1-2	few	TRBV11-3	TGTGCCAGCAGCACCAGACGGGACAGGGGTAACTATGGCTACACCTTC	CASSTRRDRGNYGYTF
TRBD1	TRBJ1-2	.	TRBV7-9	TGTGCCAGCAGTCAGGGGGCCGGGTATGGCTACACCTTC	CASSQGAGYGYTF
.	TRBJ1-1	.	TRBV4-1	TGCGCCAGCAGCCAAGTAAGCCAGGGGTTTACTGAAGCTTTCTTT	CASSQVSQGFTEAFF
TRBD1	TRBJ1-6	.	TRBV7-3	TGTGCCAGCAGCACCGGGACAGTTCGTTCACCCCTCCACTTT	CASSTGTVRSPLHF
.	TRBJ2-2	.	TRBV7-2	TGTGCCAGCGGAGTAAGAGGGTCAAACACCGGGGAGCTGTTTTTT	CASGVRGSNTGELFF
.	TRBJ1-1	few	TRBV19	TGTGCCAGTAGCGCGGCCCCCGACAGATTCAAAATTATGAACACTGAAGCTTTCTTT	CASSAAPDRFKIMNTEAFF
.	TRBJ2-2	few	TRBV7-7	TGTGCTAGCAGCTTAGATCTGGGCTCAGGGGAGCTGTTTTTT	CASSLDLGSGELFF
TRBD1	TRBJ2-7	.	TRBV7-6	TGTGCCAGCAGCCCCCTTCAGGGGGCCTACGAGCAGTACTTC	CASSPLQGAYEQYF
TRBD1	TRBJ1-2	.	TRBV4-2	TGTGCCAGCAGCCAAGATCGGTCAGGGGGAGGCTACACCTTC	CASSQDRSGGGYTF
TRBD2	TRBJ2-5	.	TRBV5-1	TGCGCCAGCAGCCGCGGACTAGCGGGAGCTGTCCAAGAGACCCAGTACTTC	CASSRGLAGAVQETQYF
TRBD2	TRBJ2-1	.	TRBV28	TGTGCCACCTTGACTAGCGGGGCATACAATGAGCAGTTCTTC	CATLTSGAYNEQFF
TRBD2	TRBJ2-5	.	TRBV6-4	TGTGCCAGACAACCCCGGGGGGGGTTCCAAGAGACCCAGTACTTC	CARQPRGGFQETQYF
TRBD1	TRBJ2-7	.	TRBV19	TGTGCCAGTAGGGAGACAGGGGGCATAGGCGAGCAGTACTTC	CASRETGGIGEQYF
TRBD1	TRBJ1-6	.	TRBV15	TGTGCCACCAGCAGAGACGGGACAGGGGATTCACCCCTCCACTTT	CATSRDGTGDSPLHF
.	TRBJ1-5	.	TRBV28	TGTGCCAGCAGTTCCTCGGGGCCCCAGCATTTT	CASSSSGPQHF